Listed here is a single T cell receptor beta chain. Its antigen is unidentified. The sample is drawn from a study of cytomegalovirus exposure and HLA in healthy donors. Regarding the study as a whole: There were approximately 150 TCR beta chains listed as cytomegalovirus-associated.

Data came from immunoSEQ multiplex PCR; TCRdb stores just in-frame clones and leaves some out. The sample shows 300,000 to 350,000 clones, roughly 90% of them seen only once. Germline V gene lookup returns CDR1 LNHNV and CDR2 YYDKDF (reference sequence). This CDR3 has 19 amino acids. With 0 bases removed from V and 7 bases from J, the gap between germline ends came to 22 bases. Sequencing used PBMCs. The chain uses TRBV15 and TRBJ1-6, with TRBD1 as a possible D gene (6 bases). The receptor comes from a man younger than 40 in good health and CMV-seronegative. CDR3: CATSRDYPDLGQLNSPLHF. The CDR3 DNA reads TGTGCCACCAGCAGAGATTACCCCGATTTAGGACAGCTGAATTCACCCCTCCACTTT.